The clone carrying this TCR beta chain came up a few times. Its specificity is not known. The CDR3 spans 12 residues. The junction had 3 bases not matched to a gene; V was cut back by 6 bases and J by 2 bases. Per the germline V gene, CDR1 is SQVTM and CDR2 is ANQGSEA. The record originates from a study of beta chain features in type 1 diabetes. On the study more broadly: Patients and healthy donors were similar in age, gender and cell yields. Findings and caveats of the study: A greater similarity of naive, central memory and Treg TCRB repertoires was seen among patients than among healthy donors. Within each of all four CD4+ subsets, Type 1 diabetes patients had TCRB CDR3s that were moderately but significantly shorter.

Expressed TCRB transcripts were sequenced after all isolated RNA was converted to cDNA. Assay: immunoSEQ multiplex PCR; the TCRdb copy retains only in-frame clones and omits some. In the table there are around 40,000 clones, 66% of which are singletons. The sequenced sample consisted of Tregs from blood. The source is a woman aged 18-29 years with type 1 diabetes. V and J are TRBV29-1 and TRBJ2-5; TRBD1 agrees at 7 bases. CDR3 in amino acids: CSVGQLQETQYF. The CDR3 DNA sequence: TGCAGCGTGGGACAGTTGCAAGAGACCCAGTACTTC.